What follows are 8 T cell receptor beta chains derived from one specimen sequenced in a study of cytotoxic CD8 clonotypes in ibrutinib-treated CLL. Profiled with immunoSEQ multiplex PCR; TCRdb holds only in-frame clones, not every one. The repertoire includes around 300,000 clones, roughly 80% of them detected once, and roughly 6.3% sits in the top ten. The specimen was PBMCs, collected before ibrutinib treatment. These receptors were obtained from a human donor with chronic lymphocytic leukemia.

The V and J genes are TRBV19 and TRBJ2-2; no definite D call. Per germline, CDR1 LNHDA and CDR2 SQIVND (reference sequence). The V and J ends lost 7 bases and 5 bases respectively, with 11 bases between them. The CDR3 is 13 amino acids. The CDR3 DNA follows: TGTGCCAGTATCAACGCCTGGACCGGGGAGCTGTTTTTT. Its translation: CASINAWTGELFF.

The chain joins TRBV6-1 to TRBJ1-2, with no clear D. The CDR3 consists of 13 residues. V shed 6 bases and J shed 4 bases, with 12 bases lying between them. The germline V gene has CDR1 MNHNS and CDR2 SASEGT. CDR3 bases: TGTGCCAGCAGAGGCCCAGCCTTCTATGGCTACACCTTC. It is translated as CASRGPAFYGYTF.

The J gene is TRBJ2-7, the V gene TRBV9, with D possibly TRBD2 on 5 matching bases. Trimming removed 0 bases from V and 4 bases from J, with 11 bases in between. The CDR3 covers 14 residues. Germline loops: CDR1 SGDLS, CDR2 YYNGEE. CDR3 in amino acids: CASSVAEADYEQYF. Here the CDR3 DNA reads TGTGCCAGCAGCGTAGCAGAAGCGGATTACGAGCAGTACTTC.

The V call is TRBV5-1, the J call TRBJ2-5; D unclear. Germline CDR1 reads SGHRS; CDR2 reads YFSETQ. The CDR3 spans 14 residues. Trimming removed 0 bases from V and 4 bases from J, with 10 bases in between. The CDR3 DNA is TGCGCCAGCAGCTTGGGGCAGATAGGAGAGACCCAGTACTTC. It specifies CASSLGQIGETQYF.

The V call is TRBV4-3, the J call TRBJ1-4, with 7 bases lining up with TRBD1. Germline V lookup: CDR1 LGHNA, CDR2 YSLEER. The CDR3 contains 15 residues. V shed 1 base and J 6 bases; nucleotides not matched to a gene: 5. As DNA, the CDR3 is TGCGCCAGCAGCCAAGTTGACAGGGATGATGAAAAACTGTTTTTT. Its translation: CASSQVDRDDEKLFF.

V gene TRBV18 combines with J gene TRBJ1-5, with D maybe TRBD1 (5 bases). This CDR3 is built from 13 residues. Germline V gene lookup returns CDR1 KGHSH and CDR2 LQKENI. V lost 2 bases and J 7 bases, leaving 9 bases between the germline ends. CDR3 DNA sequence: TGTGCCAGCTCACCAAAAGGGGCCCAGCCCCAGCATTTT. Translation gives CASSPKGAQPQHF.

This clone occurred a few times. The chain has TRBV18 and TRBJ1-1; D possibly corresponds to TRBD1 (5 bases). Trimming took 2 bases from V and 1 from J, leaving 14 bases between them. This CDR3 has 16 residues. From germline, CDR1 is KGHSH and CDR2 LQKENI. CDR3 bases: TGTGCCAGCTCACCAGCGGGGGTGACACGGAACACTGAAGCTTTCTTT. Amino acids: CASSPAGVTRNTEAFF.

The chain links TRBV6-5 to TRBJ2-5, with 11 bases matching TRBD2. Germline V gene sequence: CDR1 MNHEY, CDR2 SVGAGI. This CDR3 is 13 amino acids long. The V and J ends lost 6 bases and 5 bases, in that order; junction bases with no gene match: 2. The CDR3 region is CASRTSGSETQYF. In DNA form, the CDR3 reads TGTGCCAGCAGAACTAGCGGGAGCGAGACCCAGTACTTC.